The rows below give T cell receptor beta chains drawn from one sample of a study of OX40 agonist ivuxolimab in advanced cancers. The data were produced by immunoSEQ multiplex PCR, yet TCRdb's version contains in-frame clones alone and is incomplete. The sample includes about 42,000 clones, roughly 90% seen only once; the top ten take roughly an eighth. The sequencing here drew on CD4+ or CD8+ T cells sorted from blood, taken in a trial of the OX40 agonist ivuxolimab. All receptors come from an adult with an advanced solid tumor such as melanoma, head and neck, liver or kidney cancer. CDR3s include the opening cysteine and the closing phenylalanine or tryptophan. A D gene is named only where the DNA matches it firmly. Only some rows state a clone size, as once, few, many or a class for expanded clones.

j_call,v_call,clone_size,d_call,cdr3_nt,cdr3_aa
TRBJ1-2,TRBV9,-,TRBD1,TGTGCCAGCAGCTTCCCCGGACAGGGAACTAACTATGGCTACACCTTC,CASSFPGQGTNYGYTF
TRBJ2-1,TRBV10-3,-,TRBD2,TGTGCCATCAGTGAATCCCCTAGCGGGAGCTCCTACAATGAGCAGTTCTTC,CAISESPSGSSYNEQFF
TRBJ2-7,TRBV11-3,-,TRBD1,TGTGCCAGCAGCTCCCGAGGGACAGGAAACTACGAGCAGTACTTC,CASSSRGTGNYEQYF
TRBJ2-7,TRBV9,-,TRBD2,TGTGCCAGCAGCGTAGCGGCGGGAGGGCAGTACGAGCAGTACTTC,CASSVAAGGQYEQYF
TRBJ2-2,TRBV5-5,-,TRBD2,TGTGCCAGCAGCCCTTCTAGCGGGGCAAACACCGGGGAGCTGTTTTTT,CASSPSSGANTGELFF
TRBJ2-7,TRBV19,-,-,TGTGCCAGTAGTATCGGACTCGGGGCCTACGAGCAGTACTTC,CASSIGLGAYEQYF
TRBJ1-1,TRBV15,-,-,TGTGCCACCAGCAGAGATTCCGGGGAAGGAGGTTTCTTT,CATSRDSGEGGFF
TRBJ1-2,TRBV6-1,-,-,TGTGCCAGCAGTGAGGGACCCTACAAACTTGGCTATGGCTACACCTTC,CASSEGPYKLGYGYTF
TRBJ2-7,TRBV5-6,-,-,TGTGCCAGCAGCTTGGGGTACGAGCAGTACTTC,CASSLGYEQYF
TRBJ2-1,TRBV9,-,TRBD1,TGTGCCAGCAGCGAACCGGGACAGGGGGTCAATGAGCAGTTCTTC,CASSEPGQGVNEQFF
TRBJ2-3,TRBV27,-,TRBD2,TGTGCCAGCAAAGTACTAGCGGGGGGTCTGAACACAGATACGCAGTATTTT,CASKVLAGGLNTDTQYF
TRBJ1-4,TRBV28,-,-,TGTGCCAGCAGTTCCTACCCGGGGGCAACTAATGAAAAACTGTTTTTT,CASSSYPGATNEKLFF
TRBJ2-7,TRBV29-1,-,-,TGCAGCGTTTACATCCGGGACTGGCACTACGAGCAGTACTTC,CSVYIRDWHYEQYF
TRBJ2-5,TRBV7-8,-,-,TGTGCCAGCAGCGCGAAGGTTACTCCACGCGAGACCCAGTACTTC,CASSAKVTPRETQYF
TRBJ2-7,TRBV2,-,TRBD1,TGTGCCAGCAGTCGGACAGGGGGCGTCGAGCAGTACTTC,CASSRTGGVEQYF
TRBJ2-2,TRBV27,-,-,TGTGCCAGCAGTCCCCCCACCGGGGAGCTGTTTTTT,CASSPPTGELFF
TRBJ1-2,TRBV7-9,-,-,TGTGCCAGCAGCTTAGATCGGGAGGAGAATGGCTACACCTTC,CASSLDREENGYTF
TRBJ1-1,TRBV11-2,-,-,TGTGCCAGCAGCTTATACGGGAACACTGAAGCTTTCTTT,CASSLYGNTEAFF
TRBJ1-2,TRBV19,-,TRBD1,TGTGCCAGTAGTGACCGCGGACAGGGCGGAGATATTAACTATGGCTACACCTTC,CASSDRGQGGDINYGYTF
TRBJ2-7,TRBV7-6,-,-,TGTGCCAGCAGTCTAGGGGCCGGGCAGAGGAGGGGTGAGCAGTACTTC,CASSLGAGQRRGEQYF
TRBJ2-7,TRBV7-9,-,TRBD1,TGTGCCAGCAGCGCCCGACAGGGGATAGGGGAGCAGTACTTC,CASSARQGIGEQYF
TRBJ2-7,TRBV27,-,TRBD2,TGTGCCAGCAGTTCGATAGCGGGGAAGCAGTACTTC,CASSSIAGKQYF
TRBJ1-1,TRBV27,-,-,TGTGCCAGCAGTTATGGGAACACTGAAGCTTTCTTT,CASSYGNTEAFF
TRBJ2-2,TRBV29-1,once,TRBD1,TGCAGCGGGCAAGACAGGGTGAACACCGGGGAGCTGTTTTTT,CSGQDRVNTGELFF
TRBJ2-1,TRBV4-1,-,-,TGCGCCAGCAGCCAAGATAAGGTCGGTGAGCAGTTCTTC,CASSQDKVGEQFF
TRBJ1-4,TRBV25-1,-,-,TGTGCCACCAAACGGGGAGAAAAACTGTTTTTT,CATKRGEKLFF
TRBJ2-1,TRBV28,-,TRBD2,TGTGCCAGCAGTTTAGGCCTAGCGGGAGTAATAAGGTACAATGAGCAGTTCTTC,CASSLGLAGVIRYNEQFF
TRBJ2-1,TRBV29-1,-,-,TGCAGCGTTGAAGGAATAGTCAACGTCTTCGCCTCCTACAATGAGCAGTTCTTC,CSVEGIVNVFASYNEQFF
TRBJ2-1,TRBV19,-,TRBD2,TGTGCCAGTAGTCCCTTTCTAGCGGCATCCTACAATGAGCAGTTCTTC,CASSPFLAASYNEQFF
TRBJ1-2,TRBV6-5,-,-,TGTGCCAGCAGTTACGGGCAGGGAGCCTATGGCTACACCTTC,CASSYGQGAYGYTF
TRBJ1-5,TRBV6-6,-,TRBD1,TGTGCCAGCAGACGCGATCGGGACAGCTATCAGCCCCAGCATTTT,CASRRDRDSYQPQHF
TRBJ1-2,TRBV19,-,-,TGTGCCAGTAGTATACAGTGGGCTAACTATGGCTACACCTTC,CASSIQWANYGYTF
TRBJ1-5,TRBV5-5,-,TRBD1,TGTGCCAGCACCGGGACAGACAATCAGCCCCAGCATTTT,CASTGTDNQPQHF
TRBJ2-7,TRBV19,-,TRBD2,TGTGCCAGTAGTATAAGCGGGGGTGGCGACGAGCAGTACTTC,CASSISGGGDEQYF
TRBJ2-1,TRBV6-4,few,TRBD2,TGTGCCAGCAGTGTCCGACAGGGACTAGCTGGGTTCGTTGAGCAGTTCTTC,CASSVRQGLAGFVEQFF
TRBJ2-1,TRBV5-1,-,-,TGCGCCAGCAGCTTTTACCGGAATGAGCAGTTCTTC,CASSFYRNEQFF
TRBJ2-3,TRBV28,-,-,TGTGCCAGCCAGGGAAGAGCAGATACGCAGTATTTT,CASQGRADTQYF
TRBJ2-1,TRBV7-9,-,TRBD2,TGTGCCAGCAGCTTCCCCCCCCGGGGGGTCTCCTACAATGAGCAGTTCTTC,CASSFPPRGVSYNEQFF
TRBJ1-3,TRBV6-5,few,-,TGTGCCAGCAGACCAGGACAAAGCTCTGGAAACACCATATATTTT,CASRPGQSSGNTIYF
TRBJ2-1,TRBV7-9,-,-,TGTGCCAGCAGCTTCGGCGCCGCGGGTGAGCAGTTCTTC,CASSFGAAGEQFF
TRBJ2-7,TRBV30,-,TRBD1,TGTGCCTGGAGTGTACGACGACAGGGGGCGCGGGAGCAGTACTTC,CAWSVRRQGAREQYF
TRBJ2-3,TRBV4-3,once,TRBD2,TGCGCCAGCAGCCAAGATACTAGCGGCCTCACAGATACGCAGTATTTT,CASSQDTSGLTDTQYF
TRBJ1-2,TRBV27,-,-,TGTGCCAGCGGAGATGGTCTTCGTAGGGGCTACACCTTC,CASGDGLRRGYTF
TRBJ2-1,TRBV28,-,-,TGTGCCAGCAGTTTAGAAGCCGGGTTTGCATACAATGAGCAGTTCTTC,CASSLEAGFAYNEQFF
TRBJ1-5,TRBV2,-,TRBD1,TGTGCCAGCACGGAGCGAAGGGGACAGGGGAGTTTTGGTCAGCCCCAGCATTTT,CASTERRGQGSFGQPQHF
TRBJ2-7,TRBV7-9,-,TRBD2,TGTGCCAGCAGCTTATCCGGGGGGGCCTACGAGCAGTACTTC,CASSLSGGAYEQYF
TRBJ2-7,TRBV7-2,-,-,TGTGCCAGCAGCTTAGAGTCAGAAAAGGTTTACGAGCAGTACTTC,CASSLESEKVYEQYF
TRBJ1-2,TRBV7-9,-,TRBD1,TGTGCCAGCAGCTTGACAGGGGGCGCGGGTGGCTACACCTTC,CASSLTGGAGGYTF
TRBJ2-3,TRBV6-4,-,-,TGTGCCAGCAGTGAAGCGTCGGCGGATACGCAGTATTTT,CASSEASADTQYF
TRBJ1-1,TRBV7-8,-,-,TGTGCCAGCAGCTTAGAGGGTTTCAGGACTGAAGCTTTCTTT,CASSLEGFRTEAFF